This T cell receptor (beta chain) was identified during a study of neurological immune-mediated disorders. Study-wide points: None of the features examined (clinical or MRI) was associated with the multiple sclerosis repertoire cluster. The study found no CDR3 amino acid sequences shared by expanded clones across subjects, suggesting private repertoires in all groups.

Turning to this clonotype: The antigen is not known. The junction differs from germline at one of its ends, possibly a read error.

Germline V gene data show CDR1 as MNHEY and CDR2 as SVGAGI. The CDR3 covers 15 residues. The cDNA was produced through 5'RACE with 10-nucleotide random UMIs. TCRdb reanalysed the 5' RACE reads using MiXCR and keeps one entry per CDR3 protein. The data contain approximately 50,000 distinct CDR3 sequences, more than 3.5% of them seen just once; the ten biggest clones take up 6.5%. Material for sequencing was PBMCs. This receptor was identified in a man between 60 and 70 years old with multiple sclerosis. The V gene is TRBV6-5, the J gene TRBJ1-6, with a possible D match to TRBD1 (5 bases). The CDR3 reads CASKWKGSYNSTLNF. The DNA for the CDR3 is TGTGCCAGCAAGTGGAAGGGGTCCTATAATTCAACCCTCAACTTT.